This section outlines one T cell receptor (beta chain) sequence together with its context. Per germline, CDR1 SGHVS and CDR2 FQNEAQ. Between the trimmed V and J ends, which lost 2 bases and 2 bases, there was a span of 22 bases. The CDR3 is 19 amino acids. The recovered donors of Cohort 3 showed two negative PCRs, clearance, or symptom resolution. This record belongs to a study of blood T cell repertoires in COVID-19. Generated by immunoSEQ multiplex PCR, the TCRdb table keeps only in-frame clones and is missing some. Of roughly 400,000 clones in the sample, about 83% were seen once. The sequenced sample consisted of PBMCs or T cells enriched from blood (not recorded which). This chain links TRBV7-8 with TRBJ1-5; D is possibly TRBD1 (6 bases). The receptor comes from a woman in her fifties or sixties who had recovered from COVID-19. This chain's CDR3 is CASSLFTQGLKGGNQPQHF. The CDR3 DNA sequence: TGTGCCAGCAGCTTATTCACCCAGGGATTGAAGGGGGGCAATCAGCCCCAGCATTTT.